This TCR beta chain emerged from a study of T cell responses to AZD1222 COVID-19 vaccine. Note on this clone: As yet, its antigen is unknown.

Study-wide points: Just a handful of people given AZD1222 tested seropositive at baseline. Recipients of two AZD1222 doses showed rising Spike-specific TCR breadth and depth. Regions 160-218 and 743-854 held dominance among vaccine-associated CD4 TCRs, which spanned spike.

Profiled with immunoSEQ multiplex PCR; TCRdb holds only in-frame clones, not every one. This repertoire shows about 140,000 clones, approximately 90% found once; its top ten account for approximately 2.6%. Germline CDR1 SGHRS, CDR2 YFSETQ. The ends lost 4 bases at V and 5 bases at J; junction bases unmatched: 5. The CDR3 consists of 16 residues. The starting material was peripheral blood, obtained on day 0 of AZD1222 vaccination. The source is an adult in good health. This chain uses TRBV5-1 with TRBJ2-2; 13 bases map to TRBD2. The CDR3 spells CASSRTSGGITGELFF. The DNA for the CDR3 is TGCGCCAGCAGCCGGACTAGCGGGGGTATAACCGGGGAGCTGTTTTTT.